This TCR beta chain comes out of a study of blood T cell repertoires in COVID-19. Across the study: Spain, Italy and the United States supplied samples that represented acute and convalescent COVID-19. Sample material is recorded as cDNA or gDNA derived from T cells, B-cell-depleted T cells, or PBMCs.

As processed by the authors: Amplification of reference gene primers provided the estimated nucleated cell counts. Data came from immunoSEQ multiplex PCR; TCRdb stores just in-frame clones and leaves some out. That table supplies the V and J calls and clone size; D and trimming were determined from the DNA. The sample shows approximately 92,000 clones, about 70% of them seen only once. V shed 5 bases and J 7 bases; nucleotides not matched to a gene: 8. Germline V gene data show CDR1 as SEHNR and CDR2 as FQNEAQ (reference sequence). CDR3 size: 15 residues. The receptor comes from a woman aged 60-70 years in a cohort sampled during active or convalescent COVID-19. The specimen sequenced was peripheral blood. The chain carries TRBV7-9 and TRBJ1-6; TRBD1 agrees at 7 bases. Written as DNA, the CDR3 is TGTGCCAGCAGCGTACAGGGGTACCAGAATTCACCCCTCCACTTT. This translates into CASSVQGYQNSPLHF.